The sample holds a few counts of the clone carrying this T cell receptor (beta chain). Germline lookup yields CDR1 MNHEY and CDR2 SVGAGI. The V end lost 4 bases, the J end lost 2 bases, and 17 bases lay between the germline ends. The CDR3 covers 16 residues. The data stem from a study of blood T cell repertoires in COVID-19. Study at large: Donors in the United States, Italy and Spain gave samples during acute or convalescent COVID-19. The analysed material was cDNA or gDNA that came from T cells, B-cell-depleted T cells, or PBMCs.

Authors' data handling: Amplification of reference gene primers was used by the study to estimate nucleated cell counts. Sequencing used immunoSEQ multiplex PCR; TCRdb keeps in-frame clones, though not all of them. Clonal size and the V and J genes are those of that table, whereas D and trimming came from the DNA. The sample has roughly 160,000 clones, around four fifths seen once. The receptor was derived from an older woman with acute or convalescent COVID-19. The genes are TRBV6-5 and TRBJ1-2; D unresolved. The sample comprised peripheral blood. This CDR3 reads CASSLREDFFNYGYTF. The CDR3 nucleotides are TGTGCCAGCAGTTTGAGAGAGGACTTTTTCAACTATGGCTACACCTTC.